The sequence of this T cell receptor beta chain was determined in a study of OX40 agonist ivuxolimab in advanced cancers. Here immunoSEQ multiplex PCR was the method, and the copy in TCRdb shows in-frame clones only, minus some. The repertoire holds about 73,000 clones, with approximately 89% as singletons. This sequence originates from an adult with an advanced solid tumor such as melanoma, head and neck, liver or kidney cancer. The sequenced sample was CD4+ or CD8+ T cells sorted from blood, obtained in a trial of the OX40 agonist ivuxolimab.

The CDR3 protein is CASSLGPLTGELFF. As DNA, the CDR3 is TGTGCCAGCAGTTTGGGACCGCTGACCGGGGAGCTGTTTTTT. This chain connects TRBV6-5 to TRBJ2-2, with D possibly being TRBD1 or TRBD2 (5 bases each). CDR3 length: 14 residues. V was cut by 4 bases and J by 5 bases, with 11 bases left in between. CDR1 is MNHEY, CDR2 SVGAGI, per germline.